The present T cell receptor (beta chain) was sequenced within a study of blood T cell repertoires in COVID-19. This table comes from immunoSEQ multiplex PCR, and its TCRdb copy is limited to in-frame clones, with some not included. This sample has some 260,000 clones; over 65% occur once, and the top ten carry approximately 3.2%. The length of the CDR3 is 13 residues. V gave up 6 bases and J gave up 1 base; unmatched junction bases: 2. This clone occurred once. Sequenced material: peripheral blood. J is TRBJ1-1 and V is TRBV12-3 or TRBV12-4; 7 nucleotides match TRBD1. The sequence was collected from an elderly woman with acute or convalescent COVID-19. The CDR3 is CASRGTANTEAFF. The CDR3 DNA follows: TGTGCCAGCAGGGGGACAGCGAACACTGAAGCTTTCTTT.